Below are 17 T cell receptor beta chains sequenced from a single sample in a study of T-cell reconstitution after alpha-beta-depleted transplantation in children. A TCRbeta library incorporating unique molecular identifiers was prepared. One entry per CDR3 protein results from TCRdb running MiXCR on the PCR reads. The top ten hold around a quarter of the sample, which has roughly 400,000 distinct CDR3 sequences, about 40% seen once. This specimen consisted of PBMCs, obtained before TCRalphabeta/CD19-depleted stem cell transplant. The receptor source for this set is a girl aged 2-10 years with aplastic anemia, due to receive a stem cell transplant.

This clonotype was counted many times. CDR3 protein: CASRLPQNTGELFF. The CDR3 bases are TGTGCCAGCAGGCTCCCCCAGAACACCGGGGAGCTGTTTTTT. The chain joins TRBV12-3 or TRBV12-4 to TRBJ2-2, with D unclear. Trimming pared 6 bases from V and 1 base from J, leaving 9 bases between. The CDR3 runs to 14 residues.

Only a few counts were recorded for this clonotype. The CDR3 sequence is CASSLARDREQYF. The DNA for the CDR3 is TGTGCCAGCAGCTTAGCCAGGGATAGAGAGCAGTACTTC. This chain joins TRBV7-8 and TRBJ2-7, with D possibly matching TRBD1 (5 bases). CDR3 length: 13 amino acids. Trimming took off 0 bases at V and 7 bases at J, with 10 bases between the two ends. Germline assignment: CDR1 SGHVS and CDR2 FQNEAQ.

V and J are TRBV27 and TRBJ2-2, with D possibly being TRBD2 (6 bases). Trimming shortened V by 5 bases and J by 6 bases, and 19 bases separated the two germline ends. Germline V lookup: CDR1 MNHEY, CDR2 SMNVEV (reference sequence). CDR3 length equals 16 residues. The CDR3 DNA reads as TGTGCCAGCAGTCGATCTAGCGCGACCTTCCCCGGGGAGCTGTTTTTT. Translating gives CASSRSSATFPGELFF.

The V call is TRBV6-1, the J call TRBJ2-2; the D gene is possibly TRBD1 (6 bases). The CDR3 length is 16 residues. Germline V gene sequence: CDR1 MNHNS, CDR2 SASEGT. The V gene lost 6 bases and the J gene lost 6 bases, with 20 bases spanning the gap. This CDR3 is CASRVSGTQGPGELFF. CDR3 nucleotide sequence: TGTGCCAGCAGAGTATCCGGGACACAAGGGCCCGGGGAGCTGTTTTTT.

The J gene is TRBJ2-3, the V gene TRBV29-1; TRBD2 is a possible D gene (5 bases). Germline V CDR1 and CDR2: SQVTM, ANQGSEA. The CDR3 sequence is 15 residues long. With 3 bases removed from V and 9 bases from J, the gap between germline ends came to 22 bases. As DNA, the CDR3 is TGCAGCGTTGATCGACGGGGAGCCGGGTTGGGGACGCAGTATTTT. It translates to CSVDRRGAGLGTQYF.

This clonotype was seen a handful of times. The chain joins TRBV20-1 to TRBJ1-3; TRBD1 is a possible D gene (6 bases). CDR1 and CDR2 from the germline V gene are DFQATT and SNEGSKA (reference sequence). The ends were cut back, 5 bases at V and 1 base at J, with 12 bases in the middle. The CDR3 is made up of 14 amino acids. CDR3 sequence: CSAGYRESGNTIYF. The CDR3 DNA reads as TGCAGTGCTGGATACAGGGAGTCTGGAAACACCATATATTTT.

This clonotype was seen a few times. The rearrangement joins TRBV4-1 to TRBJ2-1; D gene unclear. This CDR3 is built from 11 residues. Germline CDR1 MGHRA, CDR2 YSYEKL. Between the trimmed V and J ends, which lost 0 bases and 9 bases, there was a span of 3 bases. For the CDR3, the DNA is TGCGCCAGCAGCCAAGATAGTGAGCAGTTCTTC. It encodes CASSQDSEQFF.

For the CDR3, the DNA is TGTGCCAGCAGCTTCCCGGGGCTAGCGGGGAGCTCCTACAATGAGCAGTTCTTC. Protein product: CASSFPGLAGSSYNEQFF. This chain links TRBV5-4 with TRBJ2-1, with 9 bases that match TRBD2. J was trimmed by 0 bases and V by 2 bases; bases with no gene match: 9. The CDR3 contains 18 residues. Germline V gives CDR1 SGHNT, CDR2 YYREEE (reference sequence).

This rearrangement joins TRBV28 to TRBJ2-3; a possible D gene is TRBD1 (6 bases). Trimming left V 5 bases short and J 4 bases short, with 19 bases between. The germline gives CDR1 MDHEN, CDR2 SYDVKM. The CDR3 contains 16 residues. The CDR3 nucleotides read TGTGCCAGCAGTATCTACAGGGCATCCTTCGCAGATACGCAGTATTTT. As protein: CASSIYRASFADTQYF.

The chain combines TRBV12-3 or TRBV12-4 with TRBJ2-3; 12 positions agree with TRBD2. V was pared by 7 bases and J by 2 bases, with 7 bases of the junction left unmatched. The CDR3 extends over 16 amino acids. The CDR3 loop is CASTRGLAGTTDTQYF. CDR3 sequence (DNA): TGTGCCAGCACCAGAGGACTAGCGGGGACCACAGATACGCAGTATTTT.

This chain links TRBV12-3 or TRBV12-4 with TRBJ2-3; D gene unclear. The CDR3 covers 15 residues. The V end lost 4 bases, the J end lost 2 bases, and 13 bases lay between the germline ends. CDR3 nucleotide sequence: TGTGCCAGCAGTTCTTCTACTCCCACCACAGATACGCAGTATTTT. Its protein product is CASSSSTPTTDTQYF.

This clonotype showed up just once. The rearrangement joins TRBV4-1 to TRBJ2-7, with D perhaps assigned TRBD1 or TRBD2 (6 bases each). From germline, CDR1 is MGHRA and CDR2 YSYEKL. The V gene lost 4 bases and the J gene lost 3 bases, with 13 bases spanning the gap. The CDR3 totals 14 residues. The chain's CDR3 is CASSPTGRHYEQYF. DNA of the CDR3: TGCGCCAGCAGCCCTACAGGGAGGCACTACGAGCAGTACTTC.

This clonotype was seen ten or more times. This chain connects TRBV7-2 to TRBJ2-7; 9 bases match TRBD1. V was clipped by 1 base and J by 2 bases; unmatched bases: 9. Germline V gene data show CDR1 as SGHTA and CDR2 as FQGNSA. The length of the CDR3 is 17 residues. CDR3 residues: CASSLGGWDREAYEQYF. In DNA form, the CDR3 reads TGTGCCAGCAGCTTAGGTGGGTGGGACAGGGAAGCCTACGAGCAGTACTTC.

The chain employs TRBV1 and TRBJ2-7; the table's D call of TRBD1 was not tested on the DNA. TRBV1 corresponds to a pseudogene. The length of the CDR3 is 17 residues. The CDR3 region is CTSSHRGGRLSSYEQYF. For the CDR3, the DNA is TGCACCAGCAGCCATAGGGGGGGACGTCTCTCATCCTACGAGCAGTACTTC.

This clonotype has a handful of counts. This rearrangement joins TRBV5-5 to TRBJ2-1, with D perhaps TRBD2 (7 bases). Germline values: CDR1 SGHKS, CDR2 YYEKEE (reference sequence). Deletions cut 0 bases from V and 5 bases from J, with 12 bases between. The CDR3 is made up of 15 amino acids. The CDR3 DNA reads TGTGCCAGCAGCTTGGGCGGGGGCACCGACAATGAGCAGTTCTTC. Translation: CASSLGGGTDNEQFF.

This clonotype appeared a single time. The genes are TRBV6-5 and TRBJ2-3; maybe TRBD1 (5 bases). Looked up from germline, CDR1 is MNHEY and CDR2 is SVGAGI. Trimming left V 0 bases short and J 5 bases short, with 9 bases between. The CDR3 spans 14 residues. CDR3 nucleotide sequence: TGTGCCAGCAGTTACTCAGGGGCAAGAGATACGCAGTATTTT. As protein: CASSYSGARDTQYF.

This clonotype has at least ten counts. V gene TRBV5-6 combines with J gene TRBJ2-7, with no clear D. Germline CDR1 and CDR2: SGHDT and YYEEEE. The CDR3 sequence is 13 residues long. Trimming left V 0 bases short and J 7 bases short, with 11 bases between. The CDR3 reads CASSLGPSPEQYF. CDR3 nucleotides: TGTGCCAGCAGCTTGGGACCGTCCCCTGAGCAGTACTTC.